The 32 T cell receptor beta chains below come from one sample, sequenced in a study of T-cell reconstitution after alpha-beta-depleted transplantation in children. Library preparation (for TCRbeta) was performed with unique molecular identifiers. TCRdb recomputed calls from the PCR reads with MiXCR, one row per CDR3 protein. The sample yields about 250,000 distinct CDR3 sequences, roughly a quarter seen once. Material: PBMCs, mostly from graft donor cells, obtained 360 days after TCRalphabeta/CD19-depleted stem cell transplant. The source of these receptors is a female patient younger than 10 who had a stem cell transplant for congenital amegakaryocytic thrombocytopenia, so the T cells may come from the graft donor.

V is TRBV10-1 and J is TRBJ2-2, with D tentatively TRBD1 (5 bases). CDR1 and CDR2 from the germline V gene are WNHNN and SYGVQD (reference sequence). V was clipped by 6 bases and J by 5 bases, with 10 bases between them. The CDR3 is 13 amino acids. CDR3 protein: CASSAGWTGELFF. The CDR3 DNA reads as TGCGCCAGCAGCGCAGGGTGGACCGGGGAGCTGTTTTTT.

The chain has TRBV20-1 and TRBJ2-3, with D hard to call. The V gene lost 3 bases and the J gene lost 2 bases, with 9 bases spanning the gap. CDR1 DFQATT and CDR2 SNEGSKA come from the germline V gene (reference sequence). The CDR3 is 13 residues long. Here the CDR3 reads CSASSQNTDTQYF. The CDR3 coding sequence is TGCAGTGCTAGCTCGCAGAACACAGATACGCAGTATTTT.

This clonotype was detected only a few times. The J gene is TRBJ1-4, the V gene TRBV12-3 or TRBV12-4; D possibly corresponds to TRBD1 (6 bases). The V end was cut by 4 bases, the J end by 10 bases, with 16 bases between. The length of the CDR3 is 14 residues. The CDR3 protein is CASSSPGQSGKLFF. CDR3 DNA sequence: TGTGCCAGCAGTTCCCCCGGACAGAGTGGAAAACTGTTTTTT.

The chain combines TRBV20-1 with TRBJ1-1; no clear D gene. The germline V gene encodes CDR1 DFQATT and CDR2 SNEGSKA (reference sequence). The ends were cut back, 6 bases at V and 0 bases at J, with 20 bases in the middle. The CDR3 consists of 16 residues. CDR3 residues: CSATEAASYMNTEAFF. CDR3 DNA sequence: TGCAGTGCCACGGAGGCAGCCTCTTACATGAACACTGAAGCTTTCTTT.

This chain joins TRBV14 and TRBJ2-3, with unresolved D. V was shortened by 0 bases and J by 2 bases, with 9 bases between the two germline ends. There are 15 residues in the CDR3. Germline loops: CDR1 SGHDN, CDR2 FVKESK. This CDR3 reads CASSQDLGPTDTQYF. CDR3 nucleotides: TGTGCCAGCAGCCAAGATCTAGGGCCCACAGATACGCAGTATTTT.

This clonotype was counted only a few times. This sequence joins TRBV7-9 and TRBJ2-1; 15 nucleotides match TRBD2. V gave up 5 bases and J gave up 7 bases; unmatched junction bases: 6. The germline gives CDR1 SEHNR, CDR2 FQNEAQ (reference sequence). The CDR3 spans 16 residues. The DNA of the CDR3 is TGTGCCAGCAGCCCCCCTGGACTAGCGGGGGGGAATGAGCAGTTCTTC. This codes for CASSPPGLAGGNEQFF. Full variable domain (remainder filled in from reference TRBV7-9 and TRBJ2-1): DTGVSQNPRHKITKRGQNVTFRCDPISEHNRLYWYRQTLGQGPEFLTYFQNEAQLEKSRLLSDRFSAERPKGSFSTLEIQRTEQGDSAMYLCASSPPGLAGGNEQFFGPGTRLTVL.

The V gene is TRBV20-1, the J gene TRBJ2-2; tentatively, D is TRBD2 (5 bases). V lost 3 bases, J lost 4 bases, and 12 bases lay in between. This CDR3 region has 14 residues. Germline V gene sequence: CDR1 DFQATT, CDR2 SNEGSKA (reference sequence). CDR3 amino acids: CSARVGVATGELFF. The DNA for the CDR3 is TGCAGTGCTAGGGTGGGAGTGGCCACCGGGGAGCTGTTTTTT.

V usage is TRBV6-5 and J usage is TRBJ1-2; no clear D gene. The V end was cut by 0 bases, the J end by 8 bases, with 13 bases between. This CDR3 region has 14 residues. Germline CDR1 MNHEY, CDR2 SVGAGI. The CDR3 DNA sequence: TGTGCCAGCAGTTACTCAGAGGGATTCAACGGCTACACCTTC. Its protein is CASSYSEGFNGYTF.

The chain couples TRBV11-2 to TRBJ2-7; 9 bases are a match to TRBD1. Germline V CDR1 and CDR2: SGHAT, FQNNGV. The V gene end was trimmed by 4 bases and the J gene end by 4 bases; junction bases not matched to a gene: 11. The CDR3 covers 16 residues. The CDR3 is CASSSGNRGPGYEQYF. DNA of the CDR3: TGTGCCAGCAGCTCAGGAAACAGGGGGCCAGGATACGAGCAGTACTTC.

The V and J genes are TRBV20-1 and TRBJ2-7; the D gene could be TRBD1 or TRBD2 (5 bases each). There are 13 residues in the CDR3. Per the germline V gene, CDR1 is DFQATT and CDR2 is SNEGSKA (reference sequence). The V end was cut by 2 bases, the J end by 4 bases, with 12 bases between. CDR3 sequence: CSARSWDPYEQYF. For the CDR3, the DNA is TGCAGTGCTAGATCGTGGGACCCTTACGAGCAGTACTTC.

This clonotype has just a few counts. The V gene is TRBV12-3 or TRBV12-4, the J gene TRBJ2-7; no clear D. V dropped 1 base and J dropped 4 bases, with 11 bases sitting between them. The CDR3 is 14 residues long. The CDR3 spells CASSLVGSTYEQYF. The CDR3 coding sequence is TGTGCCAGCAGTTTAGTAGGCAGTACTTACGAGCAGTACTTC.

This clonotype has just a few counts. V gene TRBV4-1 combines with J gene TRBJ2-2; D gene ambiguous. The germline CDR1 and CDR2 sequences are MGHRA and YSYEKL. The length of the CDR3 is 15 residues. The germline V and J ends were trimmed by 2 bases and 5 bases, with 12 bases remaining between them. Here the CDR3 reads CASSQLLTRTGELFF. CDR3 bases: TGCGCCAGCAGCCAACTTCTGACCCGAACCGGGGAGCTGTTTTTT.

There are a few counts of this clonotype. The gene calls are TRBV12-3 or TRBV12-4 and TRBJ1-4; TRBD1 matches at 8 bases. V shed 2 bases, J shed 8 bases, and the junction held 7 bases outside the gene matches. The CDR3 sequence is 15 residues long. In DNA, the CDR3 is TGTGCCAGCAGTTTAACGACAGGGGTTGGGGAAAAACTGTTTTTT. Translated, it gives CASSLTTGVGEKLFF.

This chain joins TRBV5-1 and TRBJ1-2; D unclear. Germline V CDR1 and CDR2: SGHRS, YFSETQ. Trimming shortened V by 3 bases and J by 4 bases, and 19 bases separated the two germline ends. The CDR3 extends over 16 amino acids. The CDR3 is CASSSAPAPAGYGYTF. The CDR3 DNA is TGCGCCAGCAGCTCCGCCCCGGCTCCCGCGGGCTATGGCTACACCTTC. Drawing the rest from reference TRBV5-1 and TRBJ1-2, the complete variable domain is KAGVTQTPRYLIKTRGQQVTLSCSPISGHRSVSWYQQTPGQGLQFLFEYFSETQRNKGNFPGRFSGRQFSNSRSEMNVSTLELGDSALYLCASSSAPAPAGYGYTFGSGTRLTVV.

V gene TRBV28 combines with J gene TRBJ1-5; D gene ambiguous. V gave up 3 bases and J gave up 4 bases, with 13 bases separating them. This CDR3 contains 15 residues. In germline, CDR1 is MDHEN, CDR2 SYDVKM. The CDR3 loop reads CASSLGSGINQPQHF. The CDR3 region has the DNA TGTGCCAGCAGTTTGGGCAGTGGGATTAATCAGCCCCAGCATTTT.

The table lists this clonotype with a few counts. The chain couples TRBV24-1 to TRBJ2-3; 9 bases align to TRBD2. The CDR3 has 15 amino acids. Germline assignment: CDR1 KGHDR and CDR2 SFDVKD. Trimming took 4 bases from V and 3 from J; bases not matched to a gene: 4. The CDR3 DNA follows: TGTGCCACCAGTGACCACGGACTAGCGACAGATACGCAGTATTTT. Translated, it gives CATSDHGLATDTQYF.

The chain is built from TRBV7-9 and TRBJ2-7, with D unclear. The CDR3 is made up of 12 amino acids. The V end lost 1 base, the J end lost 5 bases, and 6 bases lay between the germline ends. Germline V gene data show CDR1 as SEHNR and CDR2 as FQNEAQ (reference sequence). The CDR3 region is CASSLVYDEQYF. The DNA for the CDR3 is TGTGCCAGCAGCTTAGTTTATGACGAGCAGTACTTC.

In the case of this clonotype: A much larger clone sits a single nucleotide away, making a read error possible. No conserved phenylalanine or tryptophan is present at the end of the CDR3, so a read error is the likely explanation. This chain uses TRBV30 with TRBJ1-5, with 9 bases matching TRBD1. Losses at the gene ends were 1 base for V and 2 bases for J; bases not matched to a gene: 3. Germline V gives CDR1 GTSNPN, CDR2 SVGIG (reference sequence). The CDR3 sequence is 15 residues long. CDR3: CAWSGTGAGNQPQHC. In nucleotides, the CDR3 is TGTGCCTGGAGTGGGACAGGGGCTGGCAATCAGCCCCAGCATTGT.

The V and J genes are TRBV24-1 and TRBJ2-5; TRBD2 agrees at 7 bases. Germline loops: CDR1 KGHDR, CDR2 SFDVKD. The junction had 9 bases not matched to a gene; V was cut back by 9 bases and J by 3 bases. This CDR3 is built from 14 residues. The CDR3 DNA sequence: TGTGCCACCTCTCGGGGGAGGGGTGAAGAGACCCAGTACTTC. Translating it yields CATSRGRGEETQYF.

The CDR3 sequence is CSASGSGPYEQYF. For the CDR3, the DNA is TGCAGTGCTAGCGGCAGCGGCCCCTACGAGCAGTACTTC. The gene calls are TRBV20-1 and TRBJ2-7; maybe TRBD2 (5 bases). The CDR3 is 13 residues long. The germline CDR1 and CDR2 sequences are DFQATT and SNEGSKA (reference sequence). The ends were cut back, 3 bases at V and 2 bases at J, with 11 bases in the middle.

This clonotype was detected a few times. The rearrangement links TRBV6-1 to TRBJ1-5; D gene uncertain. The CDR3 spans 13 residues. V was pared by 5 bases and J by 5 bases, with 10 bases between. Germline V gene lookup returns CDR1 MNHNS and CDR2 SASEGT. The CDR3 loop is CASSRNPYQPQHF. The CDR3 DNA follows: TGTGCCAGCAGTCGCAACCCGTATCAGCCCCAGCATTTT.

This clonotype was observed a handful of times. This chain joins TRBV6-2 or TRBV6-3 and TRBJ2-1; no clear D. CDR1 is MNHEY, CDR2 SVGEGT, per germline. V was pared by 5 bases and J by 0 bases, with 8 bases between. The CDR3 is 14 amino acids. The CDR3 loop is CASSAALSYNEQFF. The CDR3 DNA follows: TGTGCCAGCAGTGCTGCACTCTCCTACAATGAGCAGTTCTTC.

Only a few counts were recorded for this clonotype. V is TRBV6-2 or TRBV6-3 and J is TRBJ2-2; no clear D. CDR3 length equals 14 residues. Germline V lookup: CDR1 MNHEY, CDR2 SVGEGT. The ends were cut back, 6 bases at V and 4 bases at J, with 12 bases in the middle. CDR3 DNA: TGTGCCAGCAGCTCCCGTCGGTTCACCGGGGAGCTGTTTTTT. It encodes CASSSRRFTGELFF.

This clonotype was observed a handful of times. The J gene is TRBJ1-4, the V gene TRBV5-1; no reliable D call. The CDR3 contains 15 residues. V lost 1 base, J lost 0 bases, and 7 bases lay in between. Germline lookup yields CDR1 SGHRS and CDR2 YFSETQ. This chain's CDR3 is CASSLSKTTNEKLFF. CDR3 sequence (DNA): TGCGCCAGCAGCTTGTCCAAGACAACTAATGAAAAACTGTTTTTT.

This clonotype has ten or more counts. The chain is built from TRBV28 and TRBJ2-5, with D hard to call. Per germline, CDR1 MDHEN and CDR2 SYDVKM. This CDR3 has 13 amino acids. Trimming took 10 bases from V and 1 from J, leaving 13 bases between them. CDR3 in amino acids: CATLERTQETQYF. CDR3 sequence (DNA): TGTGCCACCCTTGAGAGGACCCAAGAGACCCAGTACTTC.

This clonotype was seen at least ten times. This rearrangement joins TRBV12-3 or TRBV12-4 to TRBJ2-3; 8 bases agree with TRBD2. The CDR3 spans 15 residues. Unmatched junction bases numbered 9, after V lost 6 bases and J lost 4 bases. The CDR3 loop is CASRKGLVSADTQYF. For the CDR3, the DNA is TGTGCCAGCAGAAAGGGACTAGTCTCCGCAGATACGCAGTATTTT.

In this sample, this clonotype turned up a few times. The V and J genes are TRBV7-9 and TRBJ2-1, with D possibly being TRBD2 (6 bases). V was shortened by 2 bases and J by 15 bases, with 20 bases between the two germline ends. In germline, CDR1 is SEHNR, CDR2 FQNEAQ (reference sequence). The CDR3 is 14 residues long. For the CDR3, the DNA is TGTGCCAGCAGCTTATCATGGAGGGCAGGGACGGCGTTCTTC. It codes for CASSLSWRAGTAFF.

The rearrangement uses TRBV20-1 and TRBJ1-1; D gene uncertain. Per the germline V gene, CDR1 is DFQATT and CDR2 is SNEGSKA (reference sequence). Trimming pared 6 bases from V and 5 bases from J, leaving 10 bases between. CDR3 length equals 11 residues. The CDR3 reads CSAARDTEAFF. The CDR3 nucleotides read TGCAGTGCCGCTAGGGATACTGAAGCTTTCTTT.

This chain connects TRBV5-1 to TRBJ2-3, with no clear D. The CDR3 consists of 15 residues. Trimming left V 0 bases short and J 3 bases short, with 11 bases between. CDR1 and CDR2 from the germline V gene are SGHRS and YFSETQ. CDR3 in amino acids: CASSLAGGWTDTQYF. The DNA for the CDR3 is TGCGCCAGCAGCTTGGCCGGTGGTTGGACAGATACGCAGTATTTT.

This clonotype was seen ten or more times. The chain has TRBV28 and TRBJ2-7; a possible D gene is TRBD1 (6 bases). There are 14 residues in the CDR3. CDR1 is MDHEN and CDR2 is SYDVKM in the germline V gene. The germline V and J ends were trimmed by 3 bases and 2 bases, with 11 bases remaining between them. This CDR3 is CASSFHRVPYEQYF. The CDR3 coding sequence is TGTGCCAGCAGTTTCCACAGGGTCCCCTACGAGCAGTACTTC.

This chain joins TRBV20-1 and TRBJ2-7; TRBD2 matches 7 bases. The CDR3 contains 14 residues. V was pared by 3 bases and J by 0 bases, with 5 bases of the junction left unmatched. In germline, CDR1 is DFQATT, CDR2 SNEGSKA (reference sequence). Here the CDR3 DNA reads TGCAGTGCTAGTTACCTAGCGGCCTCCTACGAGCAGTACTTC. It specifies CSASYLAASYEQYF.

This sequence joins TRBV11-1 and TRBJ1-5; 7 nucleotides align to TRBD1. Per germline, CDR1 SGHAT and CDR2 FQDESV (reference sequence). This CDR3 is built from 23 residues. J lost 0 bases, V lost 0 bases, and 23 bases had no gene match. This chain's CDR3 is CASSLASCLEEQGLKDSNQPQHF. CDR3 bases: TGTGCCAGCAGCTTAGCTAGTTGTCTCGAGGAACAGGGGTTGAAGGATAGCAATCAGCCCCAGCATTTT.